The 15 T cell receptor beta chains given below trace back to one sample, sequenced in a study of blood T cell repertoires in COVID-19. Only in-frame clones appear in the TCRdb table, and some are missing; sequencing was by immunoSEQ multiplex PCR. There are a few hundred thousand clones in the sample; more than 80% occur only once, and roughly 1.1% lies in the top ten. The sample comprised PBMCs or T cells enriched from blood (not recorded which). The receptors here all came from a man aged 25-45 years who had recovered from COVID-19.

The CDR3 region has the DNA TGTGCCACCAGTGATCCAACCGGGACTAGTAAGTACTTC. This encodes CATSDPTGTSKYF. The V call is TRBV24-1, the J call TRBJ2-7; 8 bases map to TRBD2. This CDR3 is built from 13 residues. Per the germline V gene, CDR1 is KGHDR and CDR2 is SFDVKD. The J segment lost 11 bases and the V segment lost 3 bases, leaving 8 bases of the junction unmatched.

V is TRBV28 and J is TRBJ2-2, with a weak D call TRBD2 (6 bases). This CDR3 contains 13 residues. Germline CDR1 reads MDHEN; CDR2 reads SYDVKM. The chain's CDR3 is CASDGGVDGELFF. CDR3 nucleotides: TGTGCGAGCGACGGAGGGGTGGACGGGGAGCTGTTTTTT.

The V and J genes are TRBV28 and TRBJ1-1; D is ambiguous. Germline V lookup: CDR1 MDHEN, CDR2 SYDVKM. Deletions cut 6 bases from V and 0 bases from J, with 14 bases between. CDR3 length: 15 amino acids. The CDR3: CASSLVGGLNTEAFF. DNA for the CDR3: TGTGCCAGCAGCCTTGTTGGAGGGTTGAACACTGAAGCTTTCTTT.

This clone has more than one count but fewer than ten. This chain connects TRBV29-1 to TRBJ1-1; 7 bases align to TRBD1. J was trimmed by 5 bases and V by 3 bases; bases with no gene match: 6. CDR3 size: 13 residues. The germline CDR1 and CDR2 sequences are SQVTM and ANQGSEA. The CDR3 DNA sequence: TGCAGCGTTGATTCAGGGGGAAGGACTGAAGCTTTCTTT. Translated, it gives CSVDSGGRTEAFF.

The CDR3 region is CASSVRTSGRVYEQYF. The CDR3 DNA sequence: TGTGCCAGCAGCGTCCGGACTAGCGGGAGAGTATATGAGCAGTACTTC. V usage is TRBV9 and J usage is TRBJ2-7; TRBD2 matches 13 bases. With 2 bases clipped from V and 7 bases from J, the junction kept 9 bases outside the gene matches. The V gene's germline CDR1 is SGDLS and CDR2 YYNGEE. The length of the CDR3 is 16 residues. The full variable domain, rest sourced from reference TRBV9 and TRBJ2-7, is DSGVTQTPKHLITATGQRVTLRCSPRSGDLSVYWYQQSLDQGLQFLIQYYNGEERAKGNILERFSAQQFPDLHSELNLSSLELGDSALYFCASSVRTSGRVYEQYFGPGTRLTVT.

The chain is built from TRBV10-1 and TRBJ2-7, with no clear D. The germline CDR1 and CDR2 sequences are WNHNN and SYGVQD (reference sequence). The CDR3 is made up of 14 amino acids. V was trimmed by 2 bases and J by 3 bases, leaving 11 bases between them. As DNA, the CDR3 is TGCGCCAGCAGTGAGCAGGTTGCCGACTACGAGCAGTACTTC. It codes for CASSEQVADYEQYF.

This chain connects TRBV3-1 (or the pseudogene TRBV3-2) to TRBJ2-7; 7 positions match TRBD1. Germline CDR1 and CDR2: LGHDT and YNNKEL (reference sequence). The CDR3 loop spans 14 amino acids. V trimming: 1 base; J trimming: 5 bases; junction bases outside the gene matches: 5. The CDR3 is CASSQGQGEDEQYF. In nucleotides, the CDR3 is TGTGCCAGCAGCCAAGGACAGGGAGAGGACGAGCAGTACTTC.

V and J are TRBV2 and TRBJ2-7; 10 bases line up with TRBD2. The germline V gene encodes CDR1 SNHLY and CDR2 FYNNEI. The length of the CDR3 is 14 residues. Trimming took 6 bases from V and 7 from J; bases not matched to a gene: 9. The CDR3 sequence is CASSGGLAGVEQYF. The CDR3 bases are TGTGCCAGCAGCGGGGGGCTAGCGGGAGTTGAGCAGTACTTC.

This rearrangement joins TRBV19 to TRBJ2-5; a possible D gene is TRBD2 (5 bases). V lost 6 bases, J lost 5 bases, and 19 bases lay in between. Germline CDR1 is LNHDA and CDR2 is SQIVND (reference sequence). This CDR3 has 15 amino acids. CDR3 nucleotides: TGTGCCAGTAGGGTGACTCACGGGGATGGGGAGACCCAGTACTTC. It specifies CASRVTHGDGETQYF.

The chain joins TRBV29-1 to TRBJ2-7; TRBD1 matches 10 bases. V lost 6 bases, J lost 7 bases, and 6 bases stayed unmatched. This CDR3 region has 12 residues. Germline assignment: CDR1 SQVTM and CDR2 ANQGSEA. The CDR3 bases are TGCAGCGTCGGGACAGGGGACGGTGAGCAGTACTTC. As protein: CSVGTGDGEQYF.

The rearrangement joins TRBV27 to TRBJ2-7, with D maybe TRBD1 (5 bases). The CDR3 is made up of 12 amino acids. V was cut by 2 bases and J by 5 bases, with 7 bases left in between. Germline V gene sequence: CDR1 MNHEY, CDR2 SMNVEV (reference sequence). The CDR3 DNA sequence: TGTGCCAGCAGTTTAATAGGGGACGAGCAGTACTTC. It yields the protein CASSLIGDEQYF.

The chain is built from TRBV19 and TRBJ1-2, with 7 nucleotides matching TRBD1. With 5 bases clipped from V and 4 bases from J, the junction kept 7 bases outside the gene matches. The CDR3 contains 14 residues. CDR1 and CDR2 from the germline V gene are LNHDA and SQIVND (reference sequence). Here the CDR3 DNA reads TGTGCCAGTAGTGTCCCTCGGGACAGCTATGGCTACACCTTC. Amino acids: CASSVPRDSYGYTF.

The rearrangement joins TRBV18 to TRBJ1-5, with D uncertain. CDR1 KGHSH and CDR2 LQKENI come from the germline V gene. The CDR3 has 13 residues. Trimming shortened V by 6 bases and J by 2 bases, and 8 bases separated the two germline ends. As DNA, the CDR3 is TGTGCCAGCTCCAAATCGGGCAATCAGCCCCAGCATTTT. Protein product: CASSKSGNQPQHF.

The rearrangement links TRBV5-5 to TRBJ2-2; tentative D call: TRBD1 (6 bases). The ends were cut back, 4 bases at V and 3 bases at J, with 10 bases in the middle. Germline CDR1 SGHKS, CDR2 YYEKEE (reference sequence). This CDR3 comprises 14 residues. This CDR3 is CASSRTDYTGELFF. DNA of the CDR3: TGTGCCAGCAGCCGGACAGACTACACCGGGGAGCTGTTTTTT.

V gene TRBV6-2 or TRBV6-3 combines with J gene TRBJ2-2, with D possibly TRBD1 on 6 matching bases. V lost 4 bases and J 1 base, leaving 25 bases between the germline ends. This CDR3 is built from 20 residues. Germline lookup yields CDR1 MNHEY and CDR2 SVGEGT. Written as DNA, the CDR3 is TGTGCCAGCAGTTTTGAGGACAGAACTCTGATCGTAGGGAACACCGGGGAGCTGTTTTTT. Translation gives CASSFEDRTLIVGNTGELFF.